This TCR beta chain derives from a study of OX40 agonist ivuxolimab in advanced cancers. Profiling relied on immunoSEQ multiplex PCR, and the TCRdb table lists in-frame clones only, not all of them. Among roughly 95,000 clones listed, about nine tenths were seen once. Trimming cost V 7 bases and J 2 bases, with 14 bases left between them. Germline CDR1 is MNHNS and CDR2 is SASEGT. This CDR3 region has 14 residues. This clone is a singleton in its sample. The TCR comes from an adult with an advanced solid tumor such as melanoma, head and neck, liver or kidney cancer. The sample in question was CD4+ or CD8+ T cells sorted from blood, obtained in a trial of the OX40 agonist ivuxolimab. The chain employs TRBV6-1 and TRBJ1-2; D remains ambiguous. CDR3 region: CASTPDRLNYGYTF. The DNA of the CDR3 is TGTGCCAGCACCCCGGACCGACTGAACTATGGCTACACCTTC.